These T cell receptor beta chains were read from a single sample in a study of blood T cells in healthy people across ages. TCRdb independently ran MiXCR on the 5' RACE reads; one entry per CDR3 protein. This sample has about 640,000 distinct CDR3 sequences, with roughly 50% found just once. Material: blood. These receptor sequences come from a man aged 55-75 years in good health. CDR3s include the opening cysteine and the closing phenylalanine or tryptophan. Fields, in order: D gene, V gene, clone size, J gene, CDR3 protein, CDR3 DNA. The D gene is left open where the match is weak. Only some rows state a clone size, as once, few, many or a class for expanded clones.

d_gene: .; v_gene: TRBV29-1; abundance: few; j_gene: TRBJ2-7; CDR3aa: CSVGGPSYEQYF; CDR3nt: TGCAGCGTCGGGGGGCCGTCCTACGAGCAGTACTTC
d_gene: TRBD1; v_gene: TRBV13; abundance: .; j_gene: TRBJ2-7; CDR3aa: CASRRGQGSPYKQYF; CDR3nt: TGTGCCAGCAGGAGGGGACAGGGAAGCCCCTACAAGCAGTACTTC
d_gene: TRBD2; v_gene: TRBV29-1; abundance: .; j_gene: TRBJ2-1; CDR3aa: CSVLTWRGDNEQFF; CDR3nt: TGCAGCGTTCTAACATGGCGGGGGGACAATGAGCAGTTCTTC
d_gene: .; v_gene: TRBV7-2; abundance: .; j_gene: TRBJ2-1; CDR3aa: CASSPPGGGGYPYNEQFF; CDR3nt: TGTGCCAGCAGCCCCCCCGGGGGCGGGGGTTATCCCTACAATGAGCAGTTCTTC
d_gene: .; v_gene: TRBV12-3/TRBV12-4; abundance: .; j_gene: TRBJ2-3; CDR3aa: CASRRARADMEYF; CDR3nt: TGTGCCAGCCGCAGGGCTAGAGCAGATATGGAATATTTT
d_gene: .; v_gene: TRBV2; abundance: once; j_gene: TRBJ2-5; CDR3aa: CASRNLVSGETQYF; CDR3nt: TGTGCCAGCAGGAATCTAGTGTCTGGAGAGACCCAGTACTTC
d_gene: .; v_gene: TRBV18; abundance: .; j_gene: TRBJ2-1; CDR3aa: CASSQAATYNEQFF; CDR3nt: TGTGCCAGCTCACAGGCGGCCACCTACAATGAGCAGTTCTTC
d_gene: TRBD1; v_gene: TRBV15; abundance: .; j_gene: TRBJ1-2; CDR3aa: CATSRDTRQGYGYTF; CDR3nt: TGTGCCACCAGCAGAGATACGAGACAGGGGTATGGCTACACCTTC
d_gene: .; v_gene: TRBV5-1; abundance: few; j_gene: TRBJ1-1; CDR3aa: CASSLDRAESAFF; CDR3nt: TGCGCCAGCAGCTTGGACCGGGCTGAATCGGCTTTCTTT
d_gene: TRBD2; v_gene: TRBV4-1; abundance: .; j_gene: TRBJ2-5; CDR3aa: CASSQASGGAEETQYF; CDR3nt: TGCGCCAGCAGCCAAGCTAGCGGGGGGGCTGAGGAGACCCAGTACTTC
d_gene: .; v_gene: TRBV24-1; abundance: .; j_gene: TRBJ2-2; CDR3aa: CATSDYPGDTGELFF; CDR3nt: TGTGCCACCAGTGATTATCCAGGGGACACCGGGGAGCTGTTTTTT
d_gene: TRBD1; v_gene: TRBV5-1; abundance: .; j_gene: TRBJ2-7; CDR3aa: CASSSGGRVYEQYF; CDR3nt: TGCGCCAGCAGCTCAGGGGGCAGGGTCTACGAGCAGTACTTC
d_gene: .; v_gene: TRBV5-1; abundance: .; j_gene: TRBJ1-1; CDR3aa: CASSPAAGMNTEAFF; CDR3nt: TGCGCCAGCAGCCCCGCGGCTGGTATGAACACTGAAGCTTTCTTT
d_gene: TRBD1; v_gene: TRBV10-3; abundance: .; j_gene: TRBJ2-3; CDR3aa: CAISDPGQGNTDTQYF; CDR3nt: TGTGCCATCAGTGATCCCGGACAGGGAAACACAGATACGCAGTATTTT
d_gene: TRBD2; v_gene: TRBV4-1; abundance: few; j_gene: TRBJ2-1; CDR3aa: CASSQSASGAYNEQFF; CDR3nt: TGCGCCAGCAGCCAAAGTGCTAGCGGGGCCTACAATGAGCAGTTCTTC
d_gene: .; v_gene: TRBV7-2; abundance: .; j_gene: TRBJ2-3; CDR3aa: CASSPGGGDTQYF; CDR3nt: TGTGCCAGCAGTCCGGGGGGCGGAGATACGCAGTATTTT
d_gene: .; v_gene: TRBV7-2; abundance: many; j_gene: TRBJ2-2; CDR3aa: CASSKRPRDTGELFF; CDR3nt: TGTGCCAGCAGTAAGCGGCCAAGAGACACCGGGGAGCTGTTTTTT